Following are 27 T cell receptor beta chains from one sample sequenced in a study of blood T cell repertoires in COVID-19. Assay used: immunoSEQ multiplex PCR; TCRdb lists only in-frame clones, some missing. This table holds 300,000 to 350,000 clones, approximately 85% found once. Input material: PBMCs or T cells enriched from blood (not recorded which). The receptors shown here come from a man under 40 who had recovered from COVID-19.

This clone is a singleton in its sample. Written as DNA, the CDR3 is TGTGCCAGCAGCTTACGCGCAGGGTACGAGCAGTACTTC. Residues: CASSLRAGYEQYF. This chain joins TRBV7-8 and TRBJ2-7; tentatively, D is TRBD1 (5 bases). The CDR3 is made up of 13 amino acids. The V gene lost 2 bases and the J gene lost 4 bases, with 9 bases spanning the gap. Germline CDR1 and CDR2: SGHVS and FQNEAQ.

CDR3 sequence (DNA): TGTGCCAGCAGCCCGGGTTCCACAGATACGCAGTATTTT. Translated, it gives CASSPGSTDTQYF. The chain has TRBV7-2 and TRBJ2-3; D uncertain. The CDR3 sequence is 13 residues long. CDR1 is SGHTA, CDR2 FQGNSA, per germline. V lost 5 bases and J 2 bases, leaving 8 bases between the germline ends.

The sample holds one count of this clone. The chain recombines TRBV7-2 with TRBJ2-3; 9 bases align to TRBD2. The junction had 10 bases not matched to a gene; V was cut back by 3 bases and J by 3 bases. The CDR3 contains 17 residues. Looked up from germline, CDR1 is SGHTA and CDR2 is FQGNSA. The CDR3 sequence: CASSLGSSGGRTDTQYF. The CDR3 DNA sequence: TGTGCCAGCAGCTTGGGTAGTAGCGGGGGCAGGACAGATACGCAGTATTTT.

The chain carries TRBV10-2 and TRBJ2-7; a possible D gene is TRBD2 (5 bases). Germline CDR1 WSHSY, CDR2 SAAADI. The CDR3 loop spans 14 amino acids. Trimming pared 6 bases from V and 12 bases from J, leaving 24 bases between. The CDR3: CASRKDGGLGIVYF. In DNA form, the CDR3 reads TGCGCCAGCAGGAAGGACGGAGGTCTGGGTATCGTGTACTTC.

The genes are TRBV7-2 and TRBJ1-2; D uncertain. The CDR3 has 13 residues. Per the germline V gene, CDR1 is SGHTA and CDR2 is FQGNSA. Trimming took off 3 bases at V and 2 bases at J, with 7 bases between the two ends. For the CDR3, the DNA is TGTGCCAGCAGCTTGTACCAGAACTATGGCTACACCTTC. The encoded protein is CASSLYQNYGYTF.

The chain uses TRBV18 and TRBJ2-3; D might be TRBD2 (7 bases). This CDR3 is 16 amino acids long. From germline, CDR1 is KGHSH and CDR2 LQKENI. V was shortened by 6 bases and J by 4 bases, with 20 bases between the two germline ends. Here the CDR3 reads CASSPNPAGAADTQYF. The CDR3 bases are TGTGCCAGCTCCCCTAACCCCGCGGGGGCAGCAGATACGCAGTATTTT. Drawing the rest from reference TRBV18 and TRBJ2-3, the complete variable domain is NAGVMQNPRHLVRRRGQEARLRCSPMKGHSHVYWYRQLPEEGLKFMVYLQKENIIDESGMPKERFSAEFPKEGPSILRIQQVVRGDSAAYFCASSPNPAGAADTQYFGPGTRLTVL.

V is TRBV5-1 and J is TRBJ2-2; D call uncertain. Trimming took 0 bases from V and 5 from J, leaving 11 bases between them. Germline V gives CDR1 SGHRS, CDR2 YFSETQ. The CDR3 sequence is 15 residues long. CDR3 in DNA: TGCGCCAGCAGCTTGGTGGCACCAGGAACCGGGGAGCTGTTTTTT. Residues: CASSLVAPGTGELFF. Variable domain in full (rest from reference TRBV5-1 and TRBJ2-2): KAGVTQTPRYLIKTRGQQVTLSCSPISGHRSVSWYQQTPGQGLQFLFEYFSETQRNKGNFPGRFSGRQFSNSRSEMNVSTLELGDSALYLCASSLVAPGTGELFFGEGSRLTVL.

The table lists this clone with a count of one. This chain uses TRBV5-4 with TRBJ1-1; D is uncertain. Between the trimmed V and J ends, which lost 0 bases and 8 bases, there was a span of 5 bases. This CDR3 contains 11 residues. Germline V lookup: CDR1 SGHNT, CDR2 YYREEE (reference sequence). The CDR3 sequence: CASSLGGEAFF. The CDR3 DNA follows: TGTGCCAGCAGCTTGGGCGGAGAAGCTTTCTTT.

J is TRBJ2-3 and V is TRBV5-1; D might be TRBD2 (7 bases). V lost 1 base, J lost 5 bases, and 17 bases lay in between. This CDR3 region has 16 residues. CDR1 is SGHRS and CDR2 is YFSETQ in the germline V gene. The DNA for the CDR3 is TGCGCCAGCAGCTTGTTGAAGGGGGGGCGCGGAGATACGCAGTATTTT. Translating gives CASSLLKGGRGDTQYF.

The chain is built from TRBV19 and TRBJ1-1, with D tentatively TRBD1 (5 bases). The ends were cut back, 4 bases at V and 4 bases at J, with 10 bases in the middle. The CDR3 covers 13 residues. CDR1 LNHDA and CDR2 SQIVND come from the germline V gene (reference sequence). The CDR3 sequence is CASSTTGGTEAFF. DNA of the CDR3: TGTGCCAGTAGTACAACCGGGGGCACTGAAGCTTTCTTT.

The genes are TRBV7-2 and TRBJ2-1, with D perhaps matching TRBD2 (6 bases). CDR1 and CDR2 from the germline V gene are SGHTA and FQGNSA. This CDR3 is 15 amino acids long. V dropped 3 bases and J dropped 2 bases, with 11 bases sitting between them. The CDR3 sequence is CASSLEAGPYNEQFF. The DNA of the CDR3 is TGTGCCAGCAGCTTGGAAGCGGGCCCCTACAATGAGCAGTTCTTC.

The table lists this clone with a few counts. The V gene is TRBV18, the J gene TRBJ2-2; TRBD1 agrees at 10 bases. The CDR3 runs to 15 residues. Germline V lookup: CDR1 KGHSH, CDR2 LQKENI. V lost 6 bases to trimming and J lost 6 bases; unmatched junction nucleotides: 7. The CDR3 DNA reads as TGTGCCAGCTCGCGACAGGGGGCAGTCCCCGGGGAGCTGTTTTTT. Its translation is CASSRQGAVPGELFF.

CDR3 nucleotide sequence: TGTGCCAGTAGTATAGTCAGCGAGGGCAATCAGCCCCAGCATTTT. Its protein is CASSIVSEGNQPQHF. This sequence joins TRBV19 and TRBJ1-5; no clear D. CDR1 and CDR2 (germline): LNHDA, SQIVND (reference sequence). The CDR3 length is 15 residues. V lost 1 base to trimming and J lost 2 bases, with 9 bases between them.

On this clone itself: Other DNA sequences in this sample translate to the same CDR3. For the CDR3, the DNA is TGTGCCAGCAGGGGACAGATGAACACTGAAGCTTTCTTT. This codes for CASRGQMNTEAFF. The chain joins TRBV2 to TRBJ1-1, with TRBD1 matching over 7 bases. The CDR3 has 13 residues. The germline V gene has CDR1 SNHLY and CDR2 FYNNEI. J gave up 0 bases and V 6 bases, and 1 base lay outside the gene matches.

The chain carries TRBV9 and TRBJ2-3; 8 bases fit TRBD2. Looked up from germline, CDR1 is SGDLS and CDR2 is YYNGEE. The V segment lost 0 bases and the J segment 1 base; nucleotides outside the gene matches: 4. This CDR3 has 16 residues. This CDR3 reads CASSVGATSGTDTQYF. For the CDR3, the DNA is TGTGCCAGCAGCGTAGGGGCGACTAGCGGCACAGATACGCAGTATTTT.

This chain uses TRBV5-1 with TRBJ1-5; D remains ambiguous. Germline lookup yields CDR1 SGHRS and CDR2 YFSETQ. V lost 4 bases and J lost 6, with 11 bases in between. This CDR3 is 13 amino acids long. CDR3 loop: CASSAGEAQPQHF. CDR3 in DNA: TGCGCCAGCAGCGCCGGCGAGGCTCAGCCCCAGCATTTT.

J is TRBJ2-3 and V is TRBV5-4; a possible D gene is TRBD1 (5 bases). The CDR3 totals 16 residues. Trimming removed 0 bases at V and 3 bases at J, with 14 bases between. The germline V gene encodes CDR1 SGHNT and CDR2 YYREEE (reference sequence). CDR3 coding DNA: TGTGCCAGCAGCTTGGTGGGCAGGGTGAAAACAGATACGCAGTATTTT. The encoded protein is CASSLVGRVKTDTQYF. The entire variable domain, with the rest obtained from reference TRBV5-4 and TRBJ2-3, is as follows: ETGVTQSPTHLIKTRGQQVTLRCSSQSGHNTVSWYQQALGQGPQFIFQYYREEENGRGNFPPRFSGLQFPNYSSELNVNALELDDSALYLCASSLVGRVKTDTQYFGPGTRLTVL.

Written as DNA, the CDR3 is TGTGCCAGCAGCCAAGATTTGAGCGGGGGGGCGGATACGCAGTATTTT. Translating gives CASSQDLSGGADTQYF. The chain links TRBV4-2 to TRBJ2-3; 10 bases line up with TRBD2. CDR1 is LGHNA, CDR2 YNFKEQ, per germline. V shed 0 bases, J shed 6 bases, and the junction held 6 bases outside the gene matches. This CDR3 comprises 16 residues.

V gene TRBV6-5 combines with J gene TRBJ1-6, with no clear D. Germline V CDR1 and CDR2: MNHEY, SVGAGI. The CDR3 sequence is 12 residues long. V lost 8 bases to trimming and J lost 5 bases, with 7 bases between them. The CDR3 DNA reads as TGTGCCAGCGCAGTCAATAATTCACCCCTCCACTTT. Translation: CASAVNNSPLHF.

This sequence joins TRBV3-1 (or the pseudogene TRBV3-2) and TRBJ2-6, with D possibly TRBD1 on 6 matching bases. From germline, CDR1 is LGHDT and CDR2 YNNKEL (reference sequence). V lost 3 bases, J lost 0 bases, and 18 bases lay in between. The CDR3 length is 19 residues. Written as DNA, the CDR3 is TGTGCCAGCAGCCAGGTTCAAGGACAGCGGATCTCTGGGGCCAACGTCCTGACTTTC. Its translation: CASSQVQGQRISGANVLTF.

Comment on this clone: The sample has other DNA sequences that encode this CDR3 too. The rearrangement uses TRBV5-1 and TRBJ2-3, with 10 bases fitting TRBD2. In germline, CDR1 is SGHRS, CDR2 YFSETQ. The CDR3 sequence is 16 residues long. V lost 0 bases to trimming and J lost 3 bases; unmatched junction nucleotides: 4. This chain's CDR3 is CASSLELAGDTDTQYF. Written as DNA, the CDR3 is TGCGCCAGCAGCTTGGAGCTAGCGGGGGATACAGATACGCAGTATTTT.

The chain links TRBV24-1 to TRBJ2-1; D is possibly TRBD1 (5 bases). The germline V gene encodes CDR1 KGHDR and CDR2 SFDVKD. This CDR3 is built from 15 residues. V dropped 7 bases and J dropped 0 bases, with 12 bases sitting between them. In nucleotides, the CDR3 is TGTGCCACCAGCGTGGACACGAGCTCCTACAATGAGCAGTTCTTC. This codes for CATSVDTSSYNEQFF.

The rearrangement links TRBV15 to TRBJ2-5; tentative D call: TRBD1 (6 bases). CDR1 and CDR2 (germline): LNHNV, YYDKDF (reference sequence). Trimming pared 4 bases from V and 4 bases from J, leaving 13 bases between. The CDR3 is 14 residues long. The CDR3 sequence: CATSKGQKPETQYF. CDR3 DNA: TGTGCCACCAGCAAAGGACAGAAACCAGAGACCCAGTACTTC. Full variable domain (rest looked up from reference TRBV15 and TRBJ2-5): DAMVIQNPRYQVTQFGKPVTLSCSQTLNHNVMYWYQQKSSQAPKLLFHYYDKDFNNEADTPDNFQSRRPNTSFCFLDIRSPGLGDTAMYLCATSKGQKPETQYFGPGTRLLVL.

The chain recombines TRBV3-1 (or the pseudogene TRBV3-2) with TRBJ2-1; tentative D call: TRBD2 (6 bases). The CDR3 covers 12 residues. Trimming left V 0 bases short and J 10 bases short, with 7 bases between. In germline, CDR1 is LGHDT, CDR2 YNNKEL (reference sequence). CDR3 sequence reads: CASSQEGGEQFF. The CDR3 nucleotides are TGTGCCAGCAGCCAAGAGGGAGGCGAGCAGTTCTTC.

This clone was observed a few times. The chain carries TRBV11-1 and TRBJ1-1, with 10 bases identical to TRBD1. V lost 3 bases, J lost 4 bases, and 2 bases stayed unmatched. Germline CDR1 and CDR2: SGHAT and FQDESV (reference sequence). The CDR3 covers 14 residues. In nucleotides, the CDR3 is TGTGCCAGCAGCTTGGGACAGGGGAGCACTGAAGCTTTCTTT. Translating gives CASSLGQGSTEAFF.

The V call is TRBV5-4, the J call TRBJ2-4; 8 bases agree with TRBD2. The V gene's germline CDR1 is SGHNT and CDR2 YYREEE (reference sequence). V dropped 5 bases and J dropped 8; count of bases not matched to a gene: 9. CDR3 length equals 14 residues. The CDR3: CASRPGLVGDIQYF. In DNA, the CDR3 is TGTGCCAGCAGGCCGGGACTAGTCGGTGACATTCAGTACTTC.

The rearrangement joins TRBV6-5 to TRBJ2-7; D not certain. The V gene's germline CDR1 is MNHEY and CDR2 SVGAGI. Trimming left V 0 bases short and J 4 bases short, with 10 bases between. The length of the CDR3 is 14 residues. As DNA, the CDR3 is TGTGCCAGCAGTTACTCGCTACAGTCTTACGAGCAGTACTTC. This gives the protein CASSYSLQSYEQYF.